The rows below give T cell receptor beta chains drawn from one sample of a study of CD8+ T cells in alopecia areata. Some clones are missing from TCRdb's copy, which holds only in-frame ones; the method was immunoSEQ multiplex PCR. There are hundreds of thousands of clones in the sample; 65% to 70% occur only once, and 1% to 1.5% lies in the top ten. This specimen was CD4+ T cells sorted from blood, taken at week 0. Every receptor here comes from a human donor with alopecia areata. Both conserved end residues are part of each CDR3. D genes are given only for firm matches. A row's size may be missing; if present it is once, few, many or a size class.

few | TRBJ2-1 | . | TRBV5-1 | CASSFRGGHNEQFF | TGCGCCAGCAGCTTTAGGGGGGGCCACAATGAGCAGTTCTTC
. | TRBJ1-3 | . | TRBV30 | CAWSAPGSRTGDTIYF | TGTGCCTGGAGTGCCCCGGGCAGCCGCACAGGAGACACCATATATTTT
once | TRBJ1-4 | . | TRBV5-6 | CASSSYEKGGEKLFF | TGTGCCAGCAGCTCCTATGAGAAGGGGGGTGAAAAACTGTTTTTT
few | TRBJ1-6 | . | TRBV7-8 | CASSRAGEWSPLHF | TGTGCCAGCAGCCGAGCAGGGGAATGGTCACCCCTCCACTTT
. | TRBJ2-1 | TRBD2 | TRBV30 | CAWSVAVAGTGEQFF | TGTGCCTGGAGTGTAGCAGTAGCGGGGACTGGTGAGCAGTTCTTC
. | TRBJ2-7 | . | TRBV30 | CAWSRVAEQYF | TGTGCCTGGAGTAGGGTAGCCGAGCAGTACTTC
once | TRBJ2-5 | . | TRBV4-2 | CASSQEGSLCPETQYF | TGTGCCAGCAGCCAAGAGGGTAGTTTGTGCCCCGAGACCCAGTACTTC
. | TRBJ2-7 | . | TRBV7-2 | CASSPNGAVYEQYF | TGTGCCAGCAGCCCCAACGGGGCAGTCTACGAGCAGTACTTC
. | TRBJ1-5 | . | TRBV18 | CASSPRGRGDQPQHF | TGTGCCAGCTCACCCCGGGGCAGGGGTGATCAGCCCCAGCATTTT
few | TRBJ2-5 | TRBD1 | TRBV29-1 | CSARDRDPQETQYF | TGCAGCGCAAGGGACAGGGATCCACAAGAGACCCAGTACTTC
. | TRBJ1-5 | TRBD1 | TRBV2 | CASSEGQGQLQHF | TGTGCCAGCAGTGAAGGACAGGGCCAGCTCCAGCATTTT
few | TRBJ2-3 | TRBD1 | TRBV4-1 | CASSQPGQRTDTQYF | TGCGCCAGCAGCCAGCCGGGACAGCGCACAGATACGCAGTATTTT
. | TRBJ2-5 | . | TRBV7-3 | CASSPRFGETQYF | TGTGCCAGCAGCCCGAGGTTTGGGGAGACCCAGTACTTC
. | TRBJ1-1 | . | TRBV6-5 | CASSSVDSMNTEAFF | TGTGCCAGCAGTTCCGTGGACAGCATGAACACTGAAGCTTTCTTT
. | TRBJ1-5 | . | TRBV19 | CASRLGGGPQHF | TGTGCCAGTAGACTAGGGGGTGGGCCCCAGCATTTT
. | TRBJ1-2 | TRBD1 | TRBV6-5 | CASSTAGGYGYTF | TGTGCCAGCAGTACCGCAGGGGGCTATGGCTACACCTTC
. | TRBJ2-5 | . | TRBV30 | CAWNLGRGQETQYF | TGTGCCTGGAACCTTGGTAGAGGGCAAGAGACCCAGTACTTC
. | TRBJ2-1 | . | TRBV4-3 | CASSQDLMYDEQFF | TGCGCCAGCAGCCAAGACCTCATGTACGATGAGCAGTTCTTC
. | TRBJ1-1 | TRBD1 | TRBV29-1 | CSGGQGRPEAFF | TGCAGCGGCGGACAGGGCCGGCCTGAAGCTTTCTTT
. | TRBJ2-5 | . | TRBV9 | CASSVSTSSWETQYF | TGTGCCAGCAGCGTAAGCACTAGCTCATGGGAGACCCAGTACTTC
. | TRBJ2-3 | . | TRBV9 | CASSVEGAPPNTQYF | TGTGCCAGCAGCGTAGAAGGGGCCCCGCCAAATACGCAGTATTTT
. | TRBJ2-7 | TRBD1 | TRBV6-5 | CASSYGTAQYF | TGTGCCAGCAGTTACGGGACAGCGCAGTACTTC
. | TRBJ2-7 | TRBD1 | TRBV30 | CAWDRGRTSSYEQYF | TGTGCCTGGGACAGGGGACGTACTAGCTCCTACGAGCAGTACTTC
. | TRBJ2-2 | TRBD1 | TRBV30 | CAWRWTGVNTGELFF | TGTGCCTGGAGGTGGACAGGGGTGAACACCGGGGAGCTGTTTTTT